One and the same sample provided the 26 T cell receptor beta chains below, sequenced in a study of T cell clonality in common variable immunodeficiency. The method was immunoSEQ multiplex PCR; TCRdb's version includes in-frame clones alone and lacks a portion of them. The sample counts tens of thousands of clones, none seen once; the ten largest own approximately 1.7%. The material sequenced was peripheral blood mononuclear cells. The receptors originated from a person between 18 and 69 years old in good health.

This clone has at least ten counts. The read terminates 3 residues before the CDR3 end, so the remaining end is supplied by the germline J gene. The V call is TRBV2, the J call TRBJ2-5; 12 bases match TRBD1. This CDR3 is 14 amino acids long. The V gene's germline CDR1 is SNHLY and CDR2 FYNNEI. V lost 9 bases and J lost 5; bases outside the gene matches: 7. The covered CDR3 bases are TGTGCCAGTACGGGACAGGGGGCTTGGGAGACC. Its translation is CASTGQGAWET. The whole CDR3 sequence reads CASTGQGAWETQYF.

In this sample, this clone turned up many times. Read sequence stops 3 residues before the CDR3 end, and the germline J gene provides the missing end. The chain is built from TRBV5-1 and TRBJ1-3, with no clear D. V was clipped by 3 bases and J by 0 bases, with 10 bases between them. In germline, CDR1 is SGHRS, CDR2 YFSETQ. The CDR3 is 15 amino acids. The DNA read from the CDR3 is TGCGCCAGCAGCTCCCGACAAATCTCTGGAAACACC. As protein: CASSSRQISGNT. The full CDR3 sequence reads CASSSRQISGNTIYF.

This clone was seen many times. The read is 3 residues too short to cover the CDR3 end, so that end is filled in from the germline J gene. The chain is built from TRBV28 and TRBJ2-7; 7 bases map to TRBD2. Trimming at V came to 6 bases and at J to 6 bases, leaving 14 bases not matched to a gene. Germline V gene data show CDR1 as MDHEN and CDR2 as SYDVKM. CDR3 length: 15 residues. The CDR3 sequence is CASSILRDYVAEQYF. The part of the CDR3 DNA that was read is TGTGCCAGCAGCATACTGCGGGACTACGTCGCCGAG.

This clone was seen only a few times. The CDR3 bases that were read are TGCAGTGCGCTGACAGGGCCGAACACTGAA. It codes for CSALTGPNTE. The full CDR3 reads CSALTGPNTEAFF. The chain has TRBV20-1 and TRBJ1-1, with TRBD1 identical over 7 bases. The read comes to an end 3 residues before the CDR3 does, leaving the germline J gene to fill in the end. The CDR3 loop spans 13 amino acids. Germline CDR1 and CDR2: DFQATT and SNEGSKA (reference sequence). V was pared by 6 bases and J by 1 base, with 5 bases of the junction left unmatched.

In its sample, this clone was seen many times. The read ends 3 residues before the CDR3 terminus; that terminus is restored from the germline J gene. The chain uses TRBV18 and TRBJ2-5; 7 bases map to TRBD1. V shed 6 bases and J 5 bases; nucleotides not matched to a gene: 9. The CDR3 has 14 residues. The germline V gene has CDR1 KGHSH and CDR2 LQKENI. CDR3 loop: CASSSTGTRETQYF. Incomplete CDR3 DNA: TGTGCCAGCTCGTCGACAGGGACAAGGGAGACC.

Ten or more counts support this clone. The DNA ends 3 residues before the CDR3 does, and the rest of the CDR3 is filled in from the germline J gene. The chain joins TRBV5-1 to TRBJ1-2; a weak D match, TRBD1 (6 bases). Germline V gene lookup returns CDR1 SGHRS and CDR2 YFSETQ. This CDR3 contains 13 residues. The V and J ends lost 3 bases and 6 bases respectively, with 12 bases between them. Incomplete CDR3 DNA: TGCGCCAGCAGCTCGATTACAGGGAATGGC. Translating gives CASSSITGNG. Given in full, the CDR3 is CASSSITGNGYTF.

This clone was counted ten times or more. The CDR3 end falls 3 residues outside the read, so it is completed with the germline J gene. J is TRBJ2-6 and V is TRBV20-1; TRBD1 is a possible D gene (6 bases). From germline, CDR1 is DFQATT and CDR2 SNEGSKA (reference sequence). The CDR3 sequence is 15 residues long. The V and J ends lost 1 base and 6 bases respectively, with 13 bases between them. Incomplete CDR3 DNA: TGCAGTGCTAGAGCGACAGGCAGGCAGGCCAACGTC. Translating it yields CSARATGRQANV. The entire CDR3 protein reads CSARATGRQANVLTF.

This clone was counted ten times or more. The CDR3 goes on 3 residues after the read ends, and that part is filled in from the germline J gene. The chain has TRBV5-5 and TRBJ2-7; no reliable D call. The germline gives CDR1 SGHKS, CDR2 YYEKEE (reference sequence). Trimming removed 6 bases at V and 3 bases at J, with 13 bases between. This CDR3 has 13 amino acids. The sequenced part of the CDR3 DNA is TGTGCCAGCACCCTCGCACCCGGCTACGAG. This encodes CASTLAPGYE. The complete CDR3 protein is CASTLAPGYEQYF.

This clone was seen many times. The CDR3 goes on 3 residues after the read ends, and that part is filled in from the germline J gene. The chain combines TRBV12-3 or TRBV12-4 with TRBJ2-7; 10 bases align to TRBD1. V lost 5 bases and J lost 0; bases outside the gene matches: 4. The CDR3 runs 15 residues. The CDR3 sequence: CASSVRQGASYEQYF. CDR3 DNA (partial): TGTGCCAGCAGTGTCCGACAGGGGGCCTCCTACGAG.

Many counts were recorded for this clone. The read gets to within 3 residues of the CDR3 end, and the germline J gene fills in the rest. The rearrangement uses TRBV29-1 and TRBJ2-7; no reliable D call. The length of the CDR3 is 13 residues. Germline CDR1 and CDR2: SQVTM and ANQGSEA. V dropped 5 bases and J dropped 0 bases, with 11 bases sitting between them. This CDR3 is CSVLRPSSYEQYF. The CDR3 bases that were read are TGCAGCGTTTTGCGGCCCAGCTCCTACGAG.

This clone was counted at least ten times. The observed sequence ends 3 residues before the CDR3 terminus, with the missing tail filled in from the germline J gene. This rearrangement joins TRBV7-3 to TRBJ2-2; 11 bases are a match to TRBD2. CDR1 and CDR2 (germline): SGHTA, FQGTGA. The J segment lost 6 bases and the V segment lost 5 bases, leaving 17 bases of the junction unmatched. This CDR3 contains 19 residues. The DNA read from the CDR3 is TGTGCCAGCAGCCTAAGAAGGGGTACTAGCGGGAGACGCGCCGGGGAG. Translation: CASSLRRGTSGRRAGE. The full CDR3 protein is CASSLRRGTSGRRAGELFF.

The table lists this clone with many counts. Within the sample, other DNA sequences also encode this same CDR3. This chain's CDR3 is CASSVGLSSYNEQFF. CDR3 DNA (partial): TGTGCCAGCAGCGTAGGTCTCAGCTCCTACAATGAG. The chain has TRBV9 and TRBJ2-1; D not resolved. Sequencing ends 3 residues short of the CDR3 end; the germline J gene provides the rest. This CDR3 is 15 amino acids long. V lost 0 bases, J lost 0 bases, and 7 bases lay in between. CDR1 is SGDLS and CDR2 is YYNGEE in the germline V gene.

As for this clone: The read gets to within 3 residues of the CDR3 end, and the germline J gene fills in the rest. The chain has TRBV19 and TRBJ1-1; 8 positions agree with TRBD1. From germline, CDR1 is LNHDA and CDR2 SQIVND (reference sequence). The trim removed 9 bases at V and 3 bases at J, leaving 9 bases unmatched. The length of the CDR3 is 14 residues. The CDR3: CASGWTGRDTEAFF. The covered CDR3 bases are TGTGCCAGCGGGTGGACAGGGAGGGACACTGAA.

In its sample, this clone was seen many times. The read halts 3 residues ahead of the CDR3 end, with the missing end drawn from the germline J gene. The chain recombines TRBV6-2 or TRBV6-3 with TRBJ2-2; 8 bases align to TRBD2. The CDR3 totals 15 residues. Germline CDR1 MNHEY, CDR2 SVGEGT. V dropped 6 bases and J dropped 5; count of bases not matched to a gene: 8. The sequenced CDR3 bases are TGTGCCAGCAGCCCCCTGGCGGGAGGAACCGGGGAG. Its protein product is CASSPLAGGTGE. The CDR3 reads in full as CASSPLAGGTGELFF.

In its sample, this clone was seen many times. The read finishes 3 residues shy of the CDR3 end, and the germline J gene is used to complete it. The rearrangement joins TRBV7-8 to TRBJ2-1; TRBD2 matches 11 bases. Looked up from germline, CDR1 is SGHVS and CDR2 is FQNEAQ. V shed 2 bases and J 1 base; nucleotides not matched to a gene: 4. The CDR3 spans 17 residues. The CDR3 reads CASSLTTSGASYNEQFF. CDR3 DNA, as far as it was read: TGTGCCAGCAGCTTAACGACTAGCGGGGCATCCTACAATGAG.

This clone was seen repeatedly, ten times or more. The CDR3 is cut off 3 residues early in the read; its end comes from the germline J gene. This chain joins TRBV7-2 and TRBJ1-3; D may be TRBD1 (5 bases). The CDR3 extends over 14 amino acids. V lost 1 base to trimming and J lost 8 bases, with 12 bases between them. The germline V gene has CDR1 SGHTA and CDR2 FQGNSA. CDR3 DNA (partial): TGTGCCAGCAGCTTAGATCGGGGGGGTTACACC. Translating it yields CASSLDRGGYT. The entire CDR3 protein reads CASSLDRGGYTIYF.

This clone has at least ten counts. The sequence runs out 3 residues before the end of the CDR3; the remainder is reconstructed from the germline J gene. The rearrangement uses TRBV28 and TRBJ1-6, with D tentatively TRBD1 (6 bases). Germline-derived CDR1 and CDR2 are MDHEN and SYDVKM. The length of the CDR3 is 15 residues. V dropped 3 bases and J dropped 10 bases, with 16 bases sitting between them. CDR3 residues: CASSLGTGFRSPLHF. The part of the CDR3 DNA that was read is TGTGCCAGCAGTTTGGGTACAGGGTTTCGGTCACCC.

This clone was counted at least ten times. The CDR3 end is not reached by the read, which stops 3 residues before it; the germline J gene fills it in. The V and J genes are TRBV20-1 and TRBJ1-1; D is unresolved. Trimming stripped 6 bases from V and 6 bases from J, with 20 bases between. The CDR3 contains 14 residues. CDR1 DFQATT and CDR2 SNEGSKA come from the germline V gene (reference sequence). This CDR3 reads CSAPTSGPGAEAFF. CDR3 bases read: TGCAGTGCCCCTACCTCCGGCCCAGGCGCTGAA.

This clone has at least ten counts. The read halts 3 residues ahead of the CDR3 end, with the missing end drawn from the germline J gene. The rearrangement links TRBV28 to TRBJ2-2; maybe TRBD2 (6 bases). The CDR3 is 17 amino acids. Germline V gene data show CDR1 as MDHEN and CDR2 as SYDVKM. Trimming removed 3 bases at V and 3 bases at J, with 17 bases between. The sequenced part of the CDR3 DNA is TGTGCCAGCAGTTTGGTGGTGGAGGGTGGATACACCGGGGAG. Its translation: CASSLVVEGGYTGE. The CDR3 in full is CASSLVVEGGYTGELFF.

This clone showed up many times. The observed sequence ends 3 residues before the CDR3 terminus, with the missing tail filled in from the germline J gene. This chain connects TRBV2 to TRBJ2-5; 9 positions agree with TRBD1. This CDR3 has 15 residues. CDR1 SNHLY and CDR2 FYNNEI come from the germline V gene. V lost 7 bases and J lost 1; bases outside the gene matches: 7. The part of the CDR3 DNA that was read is TGTGCCAGCACCTGGGACAGGGCAAGCCAAGAGACC. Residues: CASTWDRASQET. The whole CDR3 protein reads CASTWDRASQETQYF.

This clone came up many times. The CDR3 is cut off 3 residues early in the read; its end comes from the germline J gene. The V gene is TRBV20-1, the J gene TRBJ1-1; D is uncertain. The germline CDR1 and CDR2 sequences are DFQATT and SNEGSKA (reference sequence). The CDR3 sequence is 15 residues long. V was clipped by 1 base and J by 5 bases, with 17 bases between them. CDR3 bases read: TGCAGTGCTAGAGTAAGCACCACGGGGTGGACTGAA. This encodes CSARVSTTGWTE. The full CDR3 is CSARVSTTGWTEAFF.

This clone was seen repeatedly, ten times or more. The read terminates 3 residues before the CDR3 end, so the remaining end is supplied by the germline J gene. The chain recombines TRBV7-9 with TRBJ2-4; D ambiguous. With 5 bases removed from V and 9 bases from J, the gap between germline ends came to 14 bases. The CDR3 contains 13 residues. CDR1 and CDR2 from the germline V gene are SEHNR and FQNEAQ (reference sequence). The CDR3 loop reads CASSAARKGIQYF. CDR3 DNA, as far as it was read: TGTGCCAGCAGCGCCGCCCGTAAGGGCATT.

The CDR3 bases that were read are TGTGCCAGCAGCTACGTGGACAGGGGGCATACTGAA. Translating gives CASSYVDRGHTE. The entire CDR3 sequence reads CASSYVDRGHTEAFF. The chain carries TRBV11-1 and TRBJ1-1; 11 positions match TRBD1. The CDR3 goes on 3 residues after the read ends, and that part is filled in from the germline J gene. The germline V gene encodes CDR1 SGHAT and CDR2 FQDESV (reference sequence). The trim removed 4 bases at V and 5 bases at J, leaving 6 bases unmatched. The CDR3 covers 15 residues.

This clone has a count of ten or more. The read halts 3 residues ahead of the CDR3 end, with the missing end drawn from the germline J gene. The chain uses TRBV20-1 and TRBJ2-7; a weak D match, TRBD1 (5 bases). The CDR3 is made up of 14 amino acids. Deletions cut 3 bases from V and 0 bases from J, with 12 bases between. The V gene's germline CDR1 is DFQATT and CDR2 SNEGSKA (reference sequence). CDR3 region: CSASRQPISYEQYF. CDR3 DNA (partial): TGCAGTGCTAGTCGACAGCCTATCTCCTACGAG.

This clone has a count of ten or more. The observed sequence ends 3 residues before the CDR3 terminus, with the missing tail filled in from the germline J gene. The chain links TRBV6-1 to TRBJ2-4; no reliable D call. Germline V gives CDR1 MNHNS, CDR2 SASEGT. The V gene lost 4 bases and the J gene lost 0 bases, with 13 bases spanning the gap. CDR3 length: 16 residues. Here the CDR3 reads CASSAGPDLAKNIQYF. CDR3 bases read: TGTGCCAGCAGTGCTGGCCCTGACTTAGCCAAAAACATT.

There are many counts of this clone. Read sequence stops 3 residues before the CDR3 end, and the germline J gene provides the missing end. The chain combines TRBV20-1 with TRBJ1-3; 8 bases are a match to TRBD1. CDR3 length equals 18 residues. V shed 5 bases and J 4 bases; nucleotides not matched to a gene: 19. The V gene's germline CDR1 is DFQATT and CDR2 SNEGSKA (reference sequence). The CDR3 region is CSASRQGRDRIGGNTIYF. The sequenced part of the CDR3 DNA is TGCAGTGCTTCCCGACAGGGGAGAGATAGGATCGGAGGAAACACC.